This note documents a single T cell receptor (beta chain) sequence. This sample stems from a study of blood T cell repertoires in COVID-19. For the study at large: Sample material is recorded as cDNA or gDNA derived from T cells, B-cell-depleted T cells, or PBMCs.

As handled by the study authors: Counts of nucleated cells, estimated from reference gene primer amplification, were obtained. Data came from immunoSEQ multiplex PCR; TCRdb stores just in-frame clones and leaves some out. Clone size and V and J calls were adopted from that table, with D and trimming inferred from the DNA. The sample includes approximately 100,000 clones, roughly 84% seen only once; the top ten take around 6.2%. V lost 6 bases, J lost 4 bases, and 2 bases stayed unmatched. Germline loops: CDR1 SNHLY, CDR2 FYNNEI. This CDR3 contains 13 residues. The sequence was obtained from a human donor in a cohort sampled during active COVID-19. This chain joins TRBV2 and TRBJ1-4, with 7 bases that match TRBD1. The sample consisted of peripheral blood. DNA of the CDR3: TGTGCCAGCAGCCGGGACAGTAATGAAAAACTGTTTTTT. Translated, it gives CASSRDSNEKLFF.